A selection of T cell receptor beta chains follows, all from one sample in a study of OX40 agonist ivuxolimab in advanced cancers. Clones were sequenced by immunoSEQ multiplex PCR, and TCRdb holds only the in-frame ones, with some missing. The table lists roughly 64,000 clones, approximately 84% of them singletons, with around 3% in the top ten. Sequencing used CD4+ or CD8+ T cells sorted from blood, obtained in a trial of the OX40 agonist ivuxolimab. These receptors were taken from an adult with an advanced solid tumor such as melanoma, head and neck, liver or kidney cancer. Both conserved end residues are part of each CDR3. D genes are given only for firm matches. The listing skips clone size in some rows; elsewhere it reads once, few, many or a size class.

j_gene	v_gene	d_gene	abundance	CDR3nt	CDR3aa
TRBJ2-1	TRBV14	TRBD2	NA	TGTGCCAGCAGTTGGGGACTAGCGGGGGGGGACCAGCAGTTCTTC	CASSWGLAGGDQQFF
TRBJ1-1	TRBV5-1	TRBD1	NA	TGCGCCAGCAGCCCGGGACAGGCCGGCGCTGAAGCTTTCTTT	CASSPGQAGAEAFF
TRBJ2-7	TRBV7-9	NA	NA	TGTGCCAGCAGCTTAATTAGCTCCTACGAGCAGTACTTC	CASSLISSYEQYF
TRBJ1-5	TRBV2	TRBD1	NA	TGTGCCAGCAAAGCCGGGACAGGGGCCAATCAGCCCCAGCATTTT	CASKAGTGANQPQHF
TRBJ2-7	TRBV10-3	NA	once	TGTGCCATCAGTGAGAATCCCTACGAGCAGTACTTC	CAISENPYEQYF
TRBJ2-3	TRBV15	NA	NA	TGTGCCACCAGCTCCCGGGGTCTCGACACAGATACGCAGTATTTT	CATSSRGLDTDTQYF
TRBJ2-3	TRBV30	NA	NA	TGTGCCTGGAGGACTCCTGGAGCGTGGGATACGCAGTATTTT	CAWRTPGAWDTQYF
TRBJ2-1	TRBV11-2	NA	NA	TGTGCCAGTGGCGGCAGCTCCTACAATGAGCAGTTCTTC	CASGGSSYNEQFF
TRBJ1-2	TRBV5-3	NA	NA	TGTGCCAGAAGCTTGGCCGGGTCAGCAGCTAACTATGGCTACACCTTC	CARSLAGSAANYGYTF
TRBJ2-7	TRBV6-6	NA	NA	TGTGCCAGCAGTTACTCGAGACAGGCGCCAAGCGAGCAGTACTTC	CASSYSRQAPSEQYF
TRBJ2-2	TRBV5-6	TRBD2	NA	TGTGCCAGCAGCCGCGGGACTAGCGGGGGGAACACCGGGGAGCTGTTTTTT	CASSRGTSGGNTGELFF
TRBJ2-5	TRBV2	TRBD1	few	TGTGCCAGCAGTAATACGGACAGGCAAGAGACCCAGTACTTC	CASSNTDRQETQYF
TRBJ2-3	TRBV18	NA	once	TGTGCCAGCTCACCACCCGCAGATACGCAGTATTTT	CASSPPADTQYF
TRBJ2-3	TRBV27	TRBD2	NA	TGTGCCAGCAGTTTAGAAACCCCCCTAGCGGGAGCCCTCACAGATACGCAGTATTTT	CASSLETPLAGALTDTQYF
TRBJ2-2	TRBV7-2	TRBD2	NA	TGTGCCAGCAGAAACGCGGGGGGCCCCGGGGAGCTGTTTTTT	CASRNAGGPGELFF
TRBJ1-1	TRBV7-3	NA	NA	TGTGCCAGCAGCTTAAGGCAGAACACTGAAGCTTTCTTT	CASSLRQNTEAFF
TRBJ1-5	TRBV28	TRBD1	NA	TGTGCCAGCAGTTTATCCCGGCAGGGGGGTCAGCCCCAGCATTTT	CASSLSRQGGQPQHF
TRBJ1-1	TRBV5-1	TRBD1	NA	TGCGCCAGCAGCTCCGGGACAGGAGGGACTGAAGCTTTCTTT	CASSSGTGGTEAFF
TRBJ2-1	TRBV7-8	TRBD2	NA	TGTGCCAACAGCTCACGACTAGCGGGGAACAATGAGCAGTTCTTC	CANSSRLAGNNEQFF
TRBJ1-6	TRBV2	NA	NA	TGTGCCAGCAGCGGTTATGGTGATTCACCCCTCCACTTT	CASSGYGDSPLHF
TRBJ1-2	TRBV29-1	NA	NA	TGCAGCGTTGAAGACCCCAAGGATGGCTACACCTTC	CSVEDPKDGYTF
TRBJ1-1	TRBV27	NA	NA	TGTGCCAGCAGTCCCCCAGGGGCCGGTCTATCTGAAGCTTTCTTT	CASSPPGAGLSEAFF
TRBJ2-7	TRBV7-3	NA	few	TGTGCCAGCAGCTTAAGTTCAGGCTACGAGCAGTACTTC	CASSLSSGYEQYF
TRBJ2-7	TRBV11-2	NA	NA	TGTGCCAGCAGCTTAGAGGGGGGCGAGCAGTACTTC	CASSLEGGEQYF
TRBJ2-4	TRBV6-6	TRBD1	NA	TGTGCCAGCGGGACAGGGGGAAACATTCAGTACTTC	CASGTGGNIQYF
TRBJ1-1	TRBV19	NA	NA	TGTGCCAGTAAGGAGGGTAGAAGGACTGAAGCTTTCTTT	CASKEGRRTEAFF
TRBJ2-7	TRBV6-6	NA	few	TGTGCCAGCAGCCCAAGGGCCGACACTTACTACGAGCAGTACTTC	CASSPRADTYYEQYF
TRBJ1-2	TRBV7-9	NA	NA	TGTGCCAGCAGCTTAGACCTCCTGAGCTATGGCTACACCTTC	CASSLDLLSYGYTF
TRBJ2-3	TRBV28	NA	NA	TGTGCCGGAGGGACGCAGAGCACAGATACGCAGTATTTT	CAGGTQSTDTQYF
TRBJ2-2	TRBV9	NA	NA	TGTGCCAGCAGCGGTTCTAGCGATTTAGACACCGGGGAGCTGTTTTTT	CASSGSSDLDTGELFF
TRBJ2-2	TRBV9	NA	NA	TGTGCCAGCAGCGCCCACACCGGGGAGCTGTTTTTT	CASSAHTGELFF
TRBJ2-1	TRBV7-3	NA	NA	TGTGCCAGCAGCTTAACGGCCGGGAGCTCCTACAATGAGCAGTTCTTC	CASSLTAGSSYNEQFF
TRBJ2-7	TRBV19	NA	NA	TGTGCCCGCCTCAATAAGCGGAAGGTCTACGAGCAGTACTTC	CARLNKRKVYEQYF
TRBJ1-2	TRBV5-4	TRBD1	once	TGTGCCAGCAGCCATAACGACAGGGGGCTCGGCTACACCTTC	CASSHNDRGLGYTF
TRBJ2-7	TRBV6-1	NA	NA	TGTGCCAGCAGTGAAGGCTACGAGCAGTACTTC	CASSEGYEQYF
TRBJ2-1	TRBV5-4	NA	NA	TGTGCCAGCAGCCCCCCATCCGGGCCGGGGGCCAATGAGCAGTTCTTC	CASSPPSGPGANEQFF
TRBJ2-5	TRBV11-2	TRBD2	NA	TGTGCCAGCAGCGCCGGGACTAGCGGCTTACAAGAGACCCAGTACTTC	CASSAGTSGLQETQYF
TRBJ1-1	TRBV28	NA	NA	TGTGCCAGCAGTTTACAGGGTGCTGAAGCTTTCTTT	CASSLQGAEAFF
TRBJ1-2	TRBV28	TRBD1	NA	TGTGCCAGCAGTCTGACAGGGCTCGGGGGCTACACCTTC	CASSLTGLGGYTF
TRBJ1-2	TRBV2	NA	few	TGTGCCAGCGGGCAGGGCGGCTACACCTTC	CASGQGGYTF
TRBJ1-1	TRBV10-2	NA	NA	TGCGCCAGCCGTCTCCGGGGGACGGACACTGAAGCTTTCTTT	CASRLRGTDTEAFF
TRBJ1-2	TRBV4-3	TRBD1	NA	TGCGCCAGCAGCCAAGTGGGGACAGGGGGTGGCTATGGCTACACCTTC	CASSQVGTGGGYGYTF
TRBJ1-6	TRBV2	TRBD1	few	TGTGCCAGCAGTAATACAGGGGTACCCCTCCACTTT	CASSNTGVPLHF
TRBJ2-2	TRBV10-3	TRBD2	NA	TGTGCCACTCACGACGGGACTAGTAACACCGGGGAGCTGTTTTTT	CATHDGTSNTGELFF
TRBJ2-1	TRBV5-1	NA	few	TGCGCCAGCAGCCCCGGAAGCAATGAGCAGTTCTTC	CASSPGSNEQFF
TRBJ2-2	TRBV6-1	NA	NA	TGTGCCAGCAGGGAAGTGAACACCGGGGAGCTGTTTTTT	CASREVNTGELFF
TRBJ1-4	TRBV6-1	TRBD1	NA	TGTGCCAGCAGGAGGACAGGGTCGGGAGAAAAACTGTTTTTT	CASRRTGSGEKLFF
TRBJ2-2	TRBV4-1	NA	NA	TGCGCCAGCAGCTTAAGGCCGCGGGCGGCGAACACCGGGGAGCTGTTTTTT	CASSLRPRAANTGELFF
TRBJ2-1	TRBV2	NA	NA	TGTGCCAGCAGTGACTACAATGAGCAGTTCTTC	CASSDYNEQFF
TRBJ2-7	TRBV19	TRBD2	NA	TGTGCCAGTAGTGCCCGTCTGACTAGCGGGATCCACGAGCAGTACTTC	CASSARLTSGIHEQYF